This T cell receptor beta chain was identified during a study of Ad26.COV2.S vaccination and SARS-CoV-2 variants. Study in general: Intramuscularly, Ad26.COV2.S was given either once or twice, 56 days apart.

Assay: immunoSEQ multiplex PCR; the TCRdb copy retains only in-frame clones and omits some. The top ten clones hold about 1.7% of a sample with over 400,000 clones, roughly 90% of them seen once. Trimming left V 3 bases short and J 4 bases short, with 9 bases between. Germline assignment: CDR1 SGHTA and CDR2 FQGNSA. The CDR3 runs to 13 residues. The study's findings and limits: Vaccine recipients and placebo recipients showed similar non-spike TCR breadth. Those who received the vaccine showed greater spike-specific TCR breadth than those given placebo.

Treatment reported: some 20 received Ad26.COV2.S at low or high dose, single or two shots; a few received placebo; per-sample allocation not given. Each sample was drawn 63 days after the first injection (of vaccine or placebo). Whoever gave the sample was an adult aged 18-55 years in Boston. Points on this clone: What it binds is unknown.

This rearrangement joins TRBV7-2 to TRBJ2-5; D is uncertain. The sample here was peripheral blood, taken in a trial of Ad26.COV2.S vaccine versus placebo. The sequence was obtained from a person aged 18-60 years who received the Ad26.COV2.S COVID-19 vaccine or a placebo. The CDR3 region has the DNA TGTGCCAGCAGCTTGAGTAGAGGAGAGACCCAGTACTTC. Its translation is CASSLSRGETQYF. Based on the CDR3 plus reference TRBV7-2 and TRBJ2-5, the full variable domain is GAGVSQSPSNKVTEKGKDVELRCDPISGHTALYWYRQSLGQGLEFLIYFQGNSAPDKSGLPSDRFSAERTGGSVSTLTIQRTQQEDSAVYLCASSLSRGETQYFGPGTRLLVL.